The 16 T cell receptor beta chains below all came from one sample that was sequenced in a study of post-analysis software for immune sequencing data. The study's findings and limits: Compared with controls, patients had more of five TRBV segments, including TRBV5-6, TRBV5-1 and TRBV20-1.

These receptors' antigens are unknown. Incorporated into the TCR beta cDNA libraries were unique molecular identifiers, which served to reduce PCR and sequencing biases. TCRdb re-called the PCR reads with MiXCR, one entry per CDR3 protein. Here the sample spans just over 250,000 distinct CDR3 sequences, 30% to 45% being singletons. Sequences were obtained from blood. These receptors were collected from a girl between 10 and 17 years old with multiple sclerosis.

This clonotype was counted a few times. The V and J genes are TRBV6-6 and TRBJ1-2, with 12 positions matching TRBD1. The CDR3 covers 16 residues. J gave up 4 bases and V 7 bases, and 10 bases lay outside the gene matches. Germline CDR1 is MNHNY and CDR2 is SVGAGI (reference sequence). CDR3 in amino acids: CASTPGQGAPSYGYTF. The CDR3 bases are TGTGCCAGCACCCCGGGACAGGGGGCGCCGAGCTATGGCTACACCTTC.

The chain uses TRBV12-3 or TRBV12-4 and TRBJ2-5; 8 nucleotides agree with TRBD2. This CDR3 has 14 amino acids. The ends lost 6 bases at V and 2 bases at J; junction bases unmatched: 5. The CDR3 is CASRGTSGQETQYF. Here the CDR3 DNA reads TGTGCCAGCAGGGGAACTAGCGGACAAGAGACCCAGTACTTC.

Notes on this clonotype: With a much larger clone just one base away, this may be a read error. The chain has TRBV7-2 and TRBJ2-5, with 11 bases fitting TRBD2. Trimming at V came to 3 bases and at J to 11 bases, leaving 11 bases not matched to a gene. This CDR3 comprises 15 residues. Germline CDR1 reads SGHTA; CDR2 reads FQGNSA. The CDR3 is CASSFTSGSVNEQYF. As DNA, the CDR3 is TGTGCCAGCAGCTTTACTAGCGGGAGTGTAAATGAGCAGTACTTC.

On this clonotype itself: This may come from a read error, since a much larger clone is one base off. In nucleotides, the CDR3 is TGCGCCAGCTTTCGTCGGTCGGGGGAAGAGACCCAGTTCTTC. It yields the protein CASFRRSGEETQFF. The V call is TRBV5-1, the J call TRBJ2-5, with TRBD2 as a possible D gene (6 bases). TRBJ2-1 matches the DNA end more closely, so the J call is doubtful. This CDR3 comprises 14 residues. Germline CDR1 reads SGHRS; CDR2 reads YFSETQ.

This clonotype occurred many times. The CDR3: CASSHNPTGSPLHF. CDR3 nucleotide sequence: TGTGCCAGCAGCCATAACCCGACGGGATCACCCCTCCACTTT. V gene TRBV7-9 combines with J gene TRBJ1-6, with unresolved D. Looked up from germline, CDR1 is SEHNR and CDR2 is FQNEAQ (reference sequence). This CDR3 region has 14 residues. Trimming cost V 5 bases and J 10 bases, with 15 bases left between them. The full variable domain, rest sourced from reference TRBV7-9 and TRBJ1-6, is DTGVSQNPRHKITKRGQNVTFRCDPISEHNRLYWYRQTLGQGPEFLTYFQNEAQLEKSRLLSDRFSAERPKGSFSTLEIQRTEQGDSAMYLCASSHNPTGSPLHFGNGTRLTVT.

The chain couples TRBV29-1 to TRBJ1-2; D is unresolved. Trimming took 3 bases from V and 6 from J, leaving 14 bases between them. Germline V gene sequence: CDR1 SQVTM, CDR2 ANQGSEA. This CDR3 comprises 13 residues. Here the CDR3 DNA reads TGCAGCGTTGACCAGGACGGGAGGAATGGCTACACCTTC. Residues: CSVDQDGRNGYTF.

The rearrangement uses TRBV29-1 and TRBJ1-1, with D maybe TRBD1 (6 bases). The CDR3 totals 14 residues. Trimming took 6 bases from V and 1 from J, leaving 15 bases between them. Per germline, CDR1 SQVTM and CDR2 ANQGSEA. In nucleotides, the CDR3 is TGCAGCGTCCGAAGCTCGGACAGGAACACTGAAGCTTTCTTT. It yields the protein CSVRSSDRNTEAFF.

The V and J genes are TRBV7-2 and TRBJ2-1; D call uncertain. Germline V gene data show CDR1 as SGHTA and CDR2 as FQGNSA. Trimming pared 4 bases from V and 5 bases from J, leaving 15 bases between. This CDR3 spans 15 amino acids. CDR3 nucleotides: TGTGCCAGCAGCTCCCCCCCGGACGCAAACAATGAGCAGTTCTTC. Protein sequence: CASSSPPDANNEQFF.

Notes on this clonotype: A single base separates this from a much larger clone, so it may be a read error. V and J are TRBV7-9 and TRBJ1-6; 8 bases align to TRBD1. The length of the CDR3 is 13 residues. J was trimmed by 7 bases and V by 5 bases; bases with no gene match: 1. Germline values: CDR1 SEHNR, CDR2 FQNEAQ (reference sequence). CDR3 protein: CASSPGGNSPLHF. In nucleotides, the CDR3 is TGTGCCAGCAGCCCAGGGGGCAATTCACCCCTCCACTTT.

This clonotype was detected only a few times. The genes are TRBV25-1 and TRBJ2-1, with D possibly being TRBD2 (5 bases). The V gene lost 6 bases and the J gene lost 9 bases, with 18 bases spanning the gap. Germline lookup yields CDR1 MGHDK and CDR2 SYGVNS. This CDR3 region has 14 residues. In nucleotides, the CDR3 is TGTGCCAGCAGGGGGAGCCCGGAGTACGGTGAGCAGTTCTTC. It specifies CASRGSPEYGEQFF. Based on the CDR3 plus reference TRBV25-1 and TRBJ2-1, the full variable domain is EADIYQTPRYLVIGTGKKITLECSQTMGHDKMYWYQQDPGMELHLIHYSYGVNSTEKGDLSSESTVSRIRTEHFPLTLESARPSHTSQYLCASRGSPEYGEQFFGPGTRLTVL.

The table lists this clonotype with many counts. V usage is TRBV20-1 and J usage is TRBJ1-2; TRBD1 matches 9 bases. V lost 6 bases, J lost 7 bases, and 9 bases stayed unmatched. This CDR3 contains 13 residues. Germline V lookup: CDR1 DFQATT, CDR2 SNEGSKA (reference sequence). The DNA of the CDR3 is TGCAGTGCCGGCAAACAGGGGGCGGGTGGCTACACCTTC. This sequence encodes CSAGKQGAGGYTF.

In this sample, this clonotype turned up a few times. Being one base from a much bigger clone, this may be a read error. The chain links TRBV27 to TRBJ2-1; TRBD1 is a possible D gene (5 bases). The CDR3 consists of 15 residues. Germline V lookup: CDR1 MNHEY, CDR2 SMNVEV (reference sequence). Trimming shortened V by 5 bases and J by 5 bases, and 16 bases separated the two germline ends. CDR3 residues: CASSDKGVWDNEQFF. CDR3 nucleotides: TGTGCCAGCAGTGATAAAGGGGTTTGGGACAATGAGCAGTTCTTC.

Concerning this clonotype itself: It may be a read error: a sequence one base away is much more abundant. The genes are TRBV24-1 and TRBJ2-5; D ambiguous. V gave up 7 bases and J gave up 2 bases, with 10 bases separating them. From germline, CDR1 is KGHDR and CDR2 SFDVKD. The CDR3 consists of 13 residues. Here the CDR3 reads CATRTDSQETQYF. CDR3 sequence (DNA): TGTGCCACCAGGACTGACTCACAAGAGACCCAGTACTTC.

At least ten counts were recorded for this clonotype. The V gene is TRBV7-6, the J gene TRBJ2-1, with D possibly being TRBD1 or TRBD2 (5 bases each). This CDR3 is built from 15 residues. With 3 bases removed from V and 5 bases from J, the gap between germline ends came to 14 bases. The germline gives CDR1 SGHVS, CDR2 FNYEAQ. The CDR3 loop is CASSLGPVLDNEQFF. Written as DNA, the CDR3 is TGTGCCAGCAGCTTGGGACCGGTCCTAGACAATGAGCAGTTCTTC.

The rearrangement joins TRBV6-4 to TRBJ2-4; a possible D gene is TRBD1 (6 bases). CDR1 MRHNA and CDR2 SNTAGT come from the germline V gene. The CDR3 runs 13 residues. V was trimmed by 11 bases and J by 11 bases, leaving 22 bases between them. CDR3 nucleotide sequence: TGTGCCCCCAGAGGGGACACCAGACCGCTTCAGTACTTC. Its protein product is CAPRGDTRPLQYF.

In this sample, this clonotype turned up many times. V gene TRBV6-1 combines with J gene TRBJ2-3, with D uncertain. This CDR3 comprises 12 residues. V was cut by 3 bases and J by 1 base, with 2 bases left in between. The germline gives CDR1 MNHNS, CDR2 SASEGT. The CDR3 DNA reads as TGTGCCAGCAGTGACGGCACAGATACGCAGTATTTT. Protein product: CASSDGTDTQYF.